The clone carrying this TCR beta chain was counted a single time. Its antigen is not known. Produced via immunoSEQ multiplex PCR; TCRdb's table is partial and in-frame only. The sample lists about 680,000 clones, 89% occurring once. Indicated treatment: 15 to 20 received Ad26.COV2.S at low or high dose, single or two shots; about five received placebo; per-sample allocation not given. Sampling occurred on day 63 after the first vaccine or placebo injection. There are 16 residues in the CDR3. V shed 1 base, J shed 2 bases, and the junction held 6 bases outside the gene matches. Germline CDR1 is SGHNT and CDR2 is YENEEA. The record originates from a study of Ad26.COV2.S vaccination and SARS-CoV-2 variants. Study-level results: Once vaccination had occurred, spike-specific CD8+ and CD4+ T cell responses reportedly showed substantial breadth.

Source: peripheral blood, taken in a trial of Ad26.COV2.S vaccine versus placebo. This clonotype was obtained from a person between 18 and 65 years old who received the Ad26.COV2.S COVID-19 vaccine or a placebo. This sequence joins TRBV11-3 and TRBJ2-5, with 8 bases that match TRBD1. The CDR3 loop reads CASSLGDGQGQETQYF. The CDR3 nucleotides read TGTGCCAGCAGCTTAGGGGACGGACAGGGACAAGAGACCCAGTACTTC.